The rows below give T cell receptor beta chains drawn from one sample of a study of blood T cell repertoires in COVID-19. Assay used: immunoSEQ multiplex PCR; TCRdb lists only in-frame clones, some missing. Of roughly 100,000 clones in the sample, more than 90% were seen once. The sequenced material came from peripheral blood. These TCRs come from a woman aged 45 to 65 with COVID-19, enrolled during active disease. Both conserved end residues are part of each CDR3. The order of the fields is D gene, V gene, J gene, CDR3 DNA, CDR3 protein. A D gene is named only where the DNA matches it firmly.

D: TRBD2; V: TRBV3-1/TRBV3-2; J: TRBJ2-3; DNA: TGTGCCAGCAGCCAAACTAGCGGGGCAGTAGGAGATACGCAGTATTTT; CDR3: CASSQTSGAVGDTQYF
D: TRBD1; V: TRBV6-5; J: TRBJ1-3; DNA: TGTGCCAGCAGTTTAGGACAGGCTGGAAACACCATATATTTT; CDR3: CASSLGQAGNTIYF
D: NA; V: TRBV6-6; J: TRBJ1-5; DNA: TGTGCCAGCAGTTACCTGGACAGACTTAATCAGCCCCAGCATTTT; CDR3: CASSYLDRLNQPQHF
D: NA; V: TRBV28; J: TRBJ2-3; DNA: TGTGCCAGCAGTTCCCGGCGGGCCTACACAGATACGCAGTATTTT; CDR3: CASSSRRAYTDTQYF
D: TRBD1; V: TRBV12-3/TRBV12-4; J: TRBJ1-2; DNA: TGTGCCAGCAGCGAGGGGGCTAGGTATGGCTACACCTTC; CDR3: CASSEGARYGYTF
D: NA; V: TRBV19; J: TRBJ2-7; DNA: TGTGCCAGTAGCCCAGCGGCGCTGGACGAGCAGTACTTC; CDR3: CASSPAALDEQYF
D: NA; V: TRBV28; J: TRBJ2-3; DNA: TGTGCCAGCAGCCTAGGGGGCACAGATACGCAGTATTTT; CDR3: CASSLGGTDTQYF
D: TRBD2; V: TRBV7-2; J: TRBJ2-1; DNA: TGTGCCAGCAGCTCCCTGGCGGGGGGGGCCAATGAGCAGTTCTTC; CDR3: CASSSLAGGANEQFF
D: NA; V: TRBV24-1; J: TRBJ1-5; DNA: TGTGCCACCACCTTGCTTCAGAGGAGGTACGACCAGCCCCAGCATTTT; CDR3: CATTLLQRRYDQPQHF
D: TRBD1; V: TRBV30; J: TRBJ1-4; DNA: TGTGCCTGGAGTAGGACAGGGGAAAATGAAAAACTGTTTTTT; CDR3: CAWSRTGENEKLFF
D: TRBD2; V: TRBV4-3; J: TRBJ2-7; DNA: TGCGCCAGCAGCCACTCTGGGGCGGGGGGGCTGCATTACGAGCAGTACTTC; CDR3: CASSHSGAGGLHYEQYF
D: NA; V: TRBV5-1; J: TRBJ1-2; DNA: TGCGCCAGCAGCCTGGGACAATCCTATGGCTACACCTTC; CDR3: CASSLGQSYGYTF
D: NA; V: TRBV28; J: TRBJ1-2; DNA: TGTGCCAGCAGTTTAGGCGGCAGGGCCTATGGCTACACCTTC; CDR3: CASSLGGRAYGYTF
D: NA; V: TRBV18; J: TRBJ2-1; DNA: TGTGCCAGCTCACGAGTGGACTACTCCTACAATGAGCAGTTCTTC; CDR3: CASSRVDYSYNEQFF